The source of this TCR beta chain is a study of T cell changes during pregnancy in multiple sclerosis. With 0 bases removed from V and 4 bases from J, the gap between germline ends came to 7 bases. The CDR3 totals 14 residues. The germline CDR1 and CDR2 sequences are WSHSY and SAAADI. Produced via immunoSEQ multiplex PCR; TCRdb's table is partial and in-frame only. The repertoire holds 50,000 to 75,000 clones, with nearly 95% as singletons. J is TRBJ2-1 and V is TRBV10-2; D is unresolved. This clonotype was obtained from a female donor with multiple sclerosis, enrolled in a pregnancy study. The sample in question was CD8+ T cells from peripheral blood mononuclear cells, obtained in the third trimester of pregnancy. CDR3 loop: CASSESAVYNEQFF. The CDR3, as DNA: TGCGCCAGCAGTGAGTCGGCAGTTTACAATGAGCAGTTCTTC.